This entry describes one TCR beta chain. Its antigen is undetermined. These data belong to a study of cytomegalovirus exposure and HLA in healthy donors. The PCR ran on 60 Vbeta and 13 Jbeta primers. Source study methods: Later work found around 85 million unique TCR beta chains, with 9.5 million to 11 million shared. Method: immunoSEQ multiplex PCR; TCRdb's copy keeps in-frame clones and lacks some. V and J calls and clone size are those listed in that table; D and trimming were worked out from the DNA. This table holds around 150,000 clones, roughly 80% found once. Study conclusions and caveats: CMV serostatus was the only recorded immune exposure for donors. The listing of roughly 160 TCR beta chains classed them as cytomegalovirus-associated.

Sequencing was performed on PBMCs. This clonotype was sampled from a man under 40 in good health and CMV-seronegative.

CDR3 nucleotide sequence: TGTGCCAGTAGTATAGGACTAGCGGGCTCCTACAATGAGCAGTTCTTC. Translated, it gives CASSIGLAGSYNEQFF. This chain uses TRBV19 with TRBJ2-1; 10 bases are a match to TRBD2. Trimming removed 1 base from V and 0 bases from J; junction bases left unmatched: 0. Germline V gene lookup returns CDR1 LNHDA and CDR2 SQIVND (reference sequence). This CDR3 has 16 residues.